A selection of T cell receptor beta chains follows, all from one sample in a study of cytotoxic CD8 clonotypes in ibrutinib-treated CLL. The table came from immunoSEQ multiplex PCR; TCRdb's copy has only in-frame clones and leaves some out. The table records over 200,000 clones, around 75% of them present only once. The specimen comprised PBMCs, sampled after 12 months of ibrutinib treatment. Receptor source: a human donor with chronic lymphocytic leukemia. The CDR3 runs from the conserved cysteine through the conserved F or W. Each record gives: V gene, D gene, J gene, clone size, CDR3 protein, CDR3 DNA. The D gene is left open where the match is weak. Not all rows give a size; the values are once, few, many and, for expanded clones, a class.

>TRBV9|.|TRBJ1-2|.
CASSVQGTYGYTF
TGTGCCAGCAGCGTACAGGGGACCTATGGCTACACCTTC
>TRBV2|.|TRBJ2-2|.
CASSETRLVVGELFF
TGTGCCAGCAGTGAAACCCGGCTAGTAGTCGGGGAGCTGTTTTTT
>TRBV9|.|TRBJ2-1|.
CASSPQEGDYNEQFF
TGTGCCAGCAGCCCCCAGGAGGGAGATTACAATGAGCAGTTCTTC
>TRBV6-6|.|TRBJ1-2|.
CASSYRGGVYGYTF
TGTGCCAGCAGTTATAGGGGAGGGGTCTATGGCTACACCTTC
>TRBV7-9|TRBD2|TRBJ2-7|many
CASSPFGGDEQYF
TGTGCCAGCAGCCCCTTCGGGGGGGACGAGCAGTACTTC
>TRBV30|TRBD1|TRBJ2-1|.
CAWSVGQGGYNEQFF
TGTGCCTGGAGTGTAGGACAGGGTGGCTACAATGAGCAGTTCTTC
>TRBV29-1|TRBD1|TRBJ1-5|.
CSASTLRRGLNQPQHF
TGCAGCGCCTCAACCTTACGGAGGGGGCTCAATCAGCCCCAGCATTTT
>TRBV5-6|.|TRBJ2-5|.
CASSLAPNGETQYF
TGTGCCAGCAGCTTGGCCCCCAACGGAGAGACCCAGTACTTC
>TRBV7-3|.|TRBJ1-4|.
CASSSDPGQTLFF
TGTGCCAGCAGCTCTGATCCAGGGCAAACACTGTTTTTT
>TRBV23-1|TRBD2|TRBJ2-5|.
CASRPTSGRGTQYF
TGCGCCAGCAGGCCGACTAGCGGGAGAGGGACCCAGTACTTC
>TRBV6-7|.|TRBJ1-5|few
CASSYRGHNQPQHF
TGTGCCAGCAGTTACAGGGGACATAATCAGCCCCAGCATTTT
>TRBV9|TRBD1|TRBJ1-4|.
CASSVGGRGANEKLFF
TGTGCCAGCAGCGTAGGAGGCAGGGGGGCTAATGAAAAACTGTTTTTT
>TRBV30|.|TRBJ2-2|few
CASRDSSLGGELFF
TGTGCCAGCCGGGACTCCTCGTTGGGCGGGGAGCTGTTTTTT
>TRBV4-2|.|TRBJ1-2|.
CASSQSGSGYTF
TGTGCCAGCAGCCAGTCGGGGAGTGGCTACACCTTC
>TRBV6-5|.|TRBJ1-6|.
CATAPGKSYNSPLHF
TGTGCCACCGCCCCAGGGAAGAGTTATAATTCACCCCTCCACTTT
>TRBV28|.|TRBJ2-7|.
CASSLYSARAAEQYF
TGTGCCAGCAGTTTATATTCCGCCCGAGCCGCCGAGCAGTACTTC
>TRBV2|.|TRBJ1-2|.
CASSVRTYGYTF
TGTGCCAGCAGTGTCAGGACCTATGGCTACACCTTC
>TRBV4-3|.|TRBJ1-2|.
CASSRSGAAGYGYTF
TGCGCCAGCAGCCGAAGCGGGGCGGCCGGCTATGGCTACACCTTC
>TRBV18|.|TRBJ2-1|.
CASSPLSRPGGEQFF
TGTGCCAGCTCACCACTTTCGCGACCTGGCGGTGAGCAGTTCTTC
>TRBV28|.|TRBJ2-7|.
CASSPDAGYSYEQYF
TGTGCCAGCAGTCCCGATGCAGGGTACTCCTACGAGCAGTACTTC
>TRBV27|TRBD2|TRBJ2-1|.
CASSGGLAGHEQFF
TGTGCCAGCAGTGGGGGACTAGCGGGCCATGAGCAGTTCTTC